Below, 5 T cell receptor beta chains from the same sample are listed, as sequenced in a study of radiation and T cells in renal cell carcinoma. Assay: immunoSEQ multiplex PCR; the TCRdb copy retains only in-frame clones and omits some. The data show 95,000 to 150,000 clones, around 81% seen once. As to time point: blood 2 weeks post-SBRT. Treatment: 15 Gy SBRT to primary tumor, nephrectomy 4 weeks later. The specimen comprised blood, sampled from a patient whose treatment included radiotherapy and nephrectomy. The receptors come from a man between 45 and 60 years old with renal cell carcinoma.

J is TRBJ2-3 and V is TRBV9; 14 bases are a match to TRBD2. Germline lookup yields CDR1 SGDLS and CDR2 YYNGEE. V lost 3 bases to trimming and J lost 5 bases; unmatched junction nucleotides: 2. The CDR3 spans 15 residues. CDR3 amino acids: CASSAGTSGRDTQYF. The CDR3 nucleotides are TGTGCCAGCAGCGCCGGGACTAGCGGGAGAGATACGCAGTATTTT.

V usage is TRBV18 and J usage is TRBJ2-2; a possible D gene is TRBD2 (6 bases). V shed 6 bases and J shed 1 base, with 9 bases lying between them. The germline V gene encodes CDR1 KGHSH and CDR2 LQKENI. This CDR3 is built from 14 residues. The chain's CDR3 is CASSISGNTGELFF. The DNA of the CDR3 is TGTGCCAGCTCGATTAGCGGGAACACCGGGGAGCTGTTTTTT.

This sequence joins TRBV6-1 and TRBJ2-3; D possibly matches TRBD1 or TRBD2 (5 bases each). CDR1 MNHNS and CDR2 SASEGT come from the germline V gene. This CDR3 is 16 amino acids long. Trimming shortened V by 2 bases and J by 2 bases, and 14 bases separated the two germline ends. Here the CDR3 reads CASSEPPYGATDTQYF. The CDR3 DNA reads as TGTGCCAGCAGTGAACCCCCCTACGGGGCCACAGATACGCAGTATTTT.

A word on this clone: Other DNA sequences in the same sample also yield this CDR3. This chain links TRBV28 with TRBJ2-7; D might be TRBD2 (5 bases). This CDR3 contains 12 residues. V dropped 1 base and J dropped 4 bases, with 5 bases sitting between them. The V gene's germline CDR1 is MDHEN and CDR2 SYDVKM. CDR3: CASSLSGYEQYF. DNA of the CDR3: TGTGCCAGCAGTTTATCGGGGTACGAGCAGTACTTC.

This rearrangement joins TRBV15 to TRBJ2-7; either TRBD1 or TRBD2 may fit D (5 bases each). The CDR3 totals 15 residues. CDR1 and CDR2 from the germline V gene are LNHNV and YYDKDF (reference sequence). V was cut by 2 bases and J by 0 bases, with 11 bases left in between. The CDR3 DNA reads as TGTGCCACCAGCAGACTCGACGGGACCTCCTACGAGCAGTACTTC. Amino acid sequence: CATSRLDGTSYEQYF.